These 28 T cell receptor beta chains share one sample of origin, sequenced in a study of radiation and T cells in renal cell carcinoma. The time point denotes: baseline pretreatment blood. Treatment denoted: 15 Gy SBRT to primary tumor, nephrectomy 4 weeks later. Generated by immunoSEQ multiplex PCR, the TCRdb table keeps only in-frame clones and is missing some. The sample contains some 150,000 clones, over 80% of which appear only once. The specimen comprised blood, sampled from a patient whose treatment included radiotherapy and nephrectomy. The receptors here all came from a woman between 45 and 65 years old with renal cell carcinoma.

The J gene is TRBJ2-2, the V gene TRBV5-1; the D call may be TRBD1 or TRBD2 (6 bases each). Trimming took 7 bases from V and 8 from J, leaving 21 bases between them. This CDR3 is 15 amino acids long. The germline V gene encodes CDR1 SGHRS and CDR2 YFSETQ. Written as DNA, the CDR3 is TGCGCCAGCTCTGCGGGACATTCTTCAACTGGGGAGCTGTTTTTT. It yields the protein CASSAGHSSTGELFF.

This clone was recorded once. The chain employs TRBV6-1 and TRBJ2-5, with unresolved D. In germline, CDR1 is MNHNS, CDR2 SASEGT. This CDR3 comprises 14 residues. V was pared by 2 bases and J by 5 bases, with 12 bases between. CDR3 DNA: TGTGCCAGCAGTGAACTCTTGCTGATCGAGACCCAGTACTTC. Its translation: CASSELLLIETQYF.

J is TRBJ2-7 and V is TRBV2, with D perhaps assigned TRBD1 or TRBD2 (5 bases each). The CDR3 loop spans 12 amino acids. Between the trimmed V and J ends, which lost 6 bases and 4 bases, there was a span of 10 bases. Germline values: CDR1 SNHLY, CDR2 FYNNEI. CDR3 region: CASRGDSYEQYF. The CDR3 DNA sequence: TGTGCCAGCAGGGGGGATTCATACGAGCAGTACTTC.

This clone came up a few times. Given the absence of the conserved phenylalanine or tryptophan at the CDR3 end, a read error is likely. It is unclear where the CDR3 begins or ends on the DNA, so no DNA is shown, and the CDR3 is as TCRdb lists it. V and J are TRBV25-1 and TRBJ1-4; TRBD1, the D gene given by the table, was not confirmed from the DNA. The CDR3 sequence runs 14 residues, both termini included. Germline loops: CDR1 MGHDK, CDR2 SYGVNS. The CDR3: CASRSSGFDRGGLG.

This chain uses TRBV4-3 with TRBJ2-1; 7 positions agree with TRBD2. Germline values: CDR1 LGHNA, CDR2 YSLEER. V lost 0 bases to trimming and J lost 3 bases; unmatched junction nucleotides: 8. CDR3 size: 17 residues. The CDR3 DNA sequence: TGCGCCAGCAGCCAAGATAACGGCGGGAGCTACTACAATGAGCAGTTCTTC. It is translated as CASSQDNGGSYYNEQFF.

A single count supports this clone. V and J are TRBV27 and TRBJ1-2; 8 bases agree with TRBD1. This CDR3 spans 16 amino acids. Germline values: CDR1 MNHEY, CDR2 SMNVEV (reference sequence). V lost 1 base, J lost 6 bases, and 10 bases stayed unmatched. CDR3 loop: CASSLLFDRGVDGYTF. CDR3 in DNA: TGTGCCAGCAGTTTATTATTTGACAGGGGCGTGGATGGCTACACCTTC.

The genes are TRBV5-1 and TRBJ1-4, with 9 nucleotides matching TRBD1. The V gene's germline CDR1 is SGHRS and CDR2 YFSETQ. The CDR3 covers 16 residues. After removal of 3 bases from V and 5 bases from J, the junction contained 8 bases not matched to a gene. CDR3 loop: CASSSLRQGGNEKLFF. The CDR3 DNA reads TGCGCCAGCAGCTCTCTCCGACAGGGGGGAAATGAAAAACTGTTTTTT.

The rearrangement joins TRBV2 to TRBJ2-6; TRBD2 matches at 7 bases. The CDR3 runs to 20 residues. Trimming at V came to 1 base and at J to 2 bases, leaving 14 bases not matched to a gene. In germline, CDR1 is SNHLY, CDR2 FYNNEI. CDR3 sequence (DNA): TGTGCCAGCAGTGAAGTCGCGGGAGTTGCCCAGGGAGCTGGGGCCAACGTCCTGACTTTC. Translating gives CASSEVAGVAQGAGANVLTF.

The chain is built from TRBV13 and TRBJ2-7, with a weak D call TRBD2 (6 bases). The CDR3 extends over 14 amino acids. The V and J ends lost 7 bases and 6 bases respectively, with 19 bases between them. Germline V gene sequence: CDR1 PRHDT, CDR2 FYEKMQ (reference sequence). The CDR3 spells CASTTGLRGGEQYF. CDR3 sequence (DNA): TGTGCCAGCACGACGGGACTCCGGGGAGGCGAGCAGTACTTC. The full variable domain, completed using reference TRBV13 and TRBJ2-7, is AAGVIQSPRHLIKEKRETATLKCYPIPRHDTVYWYQQGPGQDPQFLISFYEKMQSDKGSIPDRFSAQQFSDYHSELNMSSLELGDSALYFCASTTGLRGGEQYFGPGTRLTVT.

V gene TRBV14 combines with J gene TRBJ1-5; no firm D call. V was clipped by 2 bases and J by 7 bases, with 0 bases between them. From germline, CDR1 is SGHDN and CDR2 FVKESK. This CDR3 comprises 10 residues. CDR3 amino acids: CASSQQPQHF. DNA for the CDR3: TGTGCCAGCAGCCAACAGCCCCAGCATTTT.

V gene TRBV18 combines with J gene TRBJ1-1, with D maybe TRBD1 (5 bases). Trimming stripped 1 base from V and 3 bases from J, with 12 bases between. Germline V gene sequence: CDR1 KGHSH, CDR2 LQKENI. This CDR3 comprises 15 residues. The CDR3 loop is CASSPLSGTDTEAFF. In DNA form, the CDR3 reads TGTGCCAGCTCACCACTTTCAGGGACGGACACTGAAGCTTTCTTT.

A single count supports this clone. The chain recombines TRBV27 with TRBJ2-7; 9 nucleotides agree with TRBD1. The germline CDR1 and CDR2 sequences are MNHEY and SMNVEV (reference sequence). V trimming: 5 bases; J trimming: 2 bases; junction bases outside the gene matches: 4. The CDR3 is 14 amino acids. The CDR3 sequence is CASSTRQGAYEQYF. In DNA form, the CDR3 reads TGTGCCAGCAGTACCCGACAGGGGGCCTACGAGCAGTACTTC.

This chain connects TRBV9 to TRBJ1-5; maybe TRBD1 (5 bases). The germline V gene encodes CDR1 SGDLS and CDR2 YYNGEE. This CDR3 has 15 residues. With 4 bases removed from V and 6 bases from J, the gap between germline ends came to 17 bases. CDR3 sequence (DNA): TGTGCCAGCAGCCCAGACGGGGGATCTGTTCAGCCCCAGCATTTT. It codes for CASSPDGGSVQPQHF.

The chain employs TRBV14 and TRBJ1-1; D gene ambiguous. There are 13 residues in the CDR3. The germline gives CDR1 SGHDN, CDR2 FVKESK. With 0 bases removed from V and 0 bases from J, the gap between germline ends came to 2 bases. CDR3 region: CASSQDLNTEAFF. The CDR3 DNA reads as TGTGCCAGCAGCCAAGATTTGAACACTGAAGCTTTCTTT.

This clone was seen only a few times. The CDR3 bases are TGTGCCAGCAGCGTAGGACTTCCTGATACCTACGAGCAGTACTTC. It yields the protein CASSVGLPDTYEQYF. The chain has TRBV9 and TRBJ2-7; no definite D call. CDR1 SGDLS and CDR2 YYNGEE come from the germline V gene. The CDR3 totals 15 residues. The ends were cut back, 0 bases at V and 2 bases at J, with 12 bases in the middle.

This clone was recorded only once. J is TRBJ2-3 and V is TRBV4-1; no reliable D call. Germline V gene data show CDR1 as MGHRA and CDR2 as YSYEKL. V was cut by 5 bases and J by 3 bases, with 6 bases left in between. This CDR3 region has 12 residues. The CDR3 nucleotides are TGCGCCAGCAGCTTTATAACAGATACGCAGTATTTT. Protein product: CASSFITDTQYF.

The genes are TRBV7-2 and TRBJ1-6, with D unclear. With 4 bases removed from V and 1 base from J, the gap between germline ends came to 5 bases. CDR1 and CDR2 (germline): SGHTA, FQGNSA. This CDR3 is 14 amino acids long. CDR3 coding DNA: TGTGCCAGCAGCTCAGGTTCCTATAATTCACCCCTCCACTTT. It is translated as CASSSGSYNSPLHF.

In its sample, this clone was seen a few times. V usage is TRBV21-1 and J usage is TRBJ2-7. TRBV21-1 is tagged as a pseudogene. This CDR3 spans 14 amino acids. CDR3 nucleotides: TGTGCCAGCAGCAAACAGGGGGGGCACCTCGAGCAGTACTTC. Translation: CASSKQGGHLEQYF.

V is TRBV19 and J is TRBJ1-5, with TRBD1 identical over 8 bases. CDR1 and CDR2 from the germline V gene are LNHDA and SQIVND (reference sequence). CDR3 length: 16 amino acids. V lost 8 bases to trimming and J lost 0 bases; unmatched junction nucleotides: 9. This CDR3 is CASVNDGTGSNQPQHF. CDR3 sequence (DNA): TGTGCCAGTGTGAATGACGGGACAGGTAGCAATCAGCCCCAGCATTTT.

This clone has just a few counts. CDR3 residues: CASSYPEFYGYTF. DNA of the CDR3: TGTGCCAGTAGTTATCCAGAGTTCTATGGCTACACCTTC. This chain links TRBV19 with TRBJ1-2; D unclear. The germline V gene has CDR1 LNHDA and CDR2 SQIVND (reference sequence). The length of the CDR3 is 13 residues. Trimming left V 5 bases short and J 4 bases short, with 11 bases between.

The chain is built from TRBV13 and TRBJ2-3, with a tentative D call TRBD1 (7 bases). V was shortened by 5 bases and J by 5 bases, with 14 bases between the two germline ends. CDR1 is PRHDT and CDR2 is FYEKMQ in the germline V gene (reference sequence). This CDR3 is built from 14 residues. CDR3 sequence (DNA): TGTGCCAGCAGCCGTGGACAGGAGGGAGATACGCAGTATTTT. The encoded protein is CASSRGQEGDTQYF.

The gene calls are TRBV5-6 and TRBJ2-7; no firm D call. The V gene lost 1 base and the J gene lost 4 bases, with 18 bases spanning the gap. The CDR3 spans 16 residues. Germline values: CDR1 SGHDT, CDR2 YYEEEE. CDR3 loop: CASSLSFEAAKYEQYF. CDR3 coding DNA: TGTGCCAGCAGCTTGAGTTTTGAGGCAGCTAAATACGAGCAGTACTTC.

This chain links TRBV9 with TRBJ2-2; a possible D gene is TRBD2 (6 bases). The CDR3 has 19 residues. The V gene's germline CDR1 is SGDLS and CDR2 YYNGEE. V lost 0 bases and J 2 bases, leaving 20 bases between the germline ends. The CDR3 DNA follows: TGTGCCAGCAGCGTAGCTACGGGACTCGCCAAATTAAACACCGGGGAGCTGTTTTTT. It specifies CASSVATGLAKLNTGELFF.

The rearrangement uses TRBV14 and TRBJ1-1, with D possibly TRBD1 on 6 matching bases. The germline V gene encodes CDR1 SGHDN and CDR2 FVKESK. The CDR3 runs 13 residues. Trimming took off 0 bases at V and 11 bases at J, with 13 bases between the two ends. The CDR3 DNA sequence: TGTGCCAGCAGCCAAGACACCCAGGGGATGGCTTTCTTT. Protein sequence: CASSQDTQGMAFF.

The chain recombines TRBV9 with TRBJ1-1; D is unclear. The CDR3 runs 14 residues. Germline V gives CDR1 SGDLS, CDR2 YYNGEE. The V end was cut by 0 bases, the J end by 0 bases, with 6 bases between. The CDR3 spells CASSVGTVNTEAFF. For the CDR3, the DNA is TGTGCCAGCAGCGTAGGGACGGTGAACACTGAAGCTTTCTTT. Full variable domain (remainder filled in from reference TRBV9 and TRBJ1-1): DSGVTQTPKHLITATGQRVTLRCSPRSGDLSVYWYQQSLDQGLQFLIQYYNGEERAKGNILERFSAQQFPDLHSELNLSSLELGDSALYFCASSVGTVNTEAFFGQGTRLTVV.

This clone was found once. The chain is built from TRBV6-5 and TRBJ2-1, with TRBD2 matching over 10 bases. The CDR3 has 14 amino acids. Losses at the gene ends were 2 bases for V and 8 bases for J; bases not matched to a gene: 3. Germline loops: CDR1 MNHEY, CDR2 SVGAGI. For the CDR3, the DNA is TGTGCCAGCAGTTACGGGACTAGCGAGGATGAGCAGTTCTTC. This gives the protein CASSYGTSEDEQFF.

CDR3 sequence: CASSAGVSDTQYF. For the CDR3, the DNA is TGTGCCAGCAGCGCCGGAGTTTCGGATACGCAGTATTTT. The J gene is TRBJ2-3, the V gene TRBV9; no reliable D call. The CDR3 extends over 13 amino acids. Germline CDR1 SGDLS, CDR2 YYNGEE. V lost 3 bases and J lost 6, with 11 bases in between.

The chain uses TRBV11-2 and TRBJ1-6, with D tentatively TRBD1 (5 bases). In germline, CDR1 is SGHAT, CDR2 FQNNGV. The CDR3 extends over 15 amino acids. V was clipped by 3 bases and J by 5 bases, with 11 bases between them. In nucleotides, the CDR3 is TGTGCCAGCAGCTTTTCCCTGGGGGATAATTCACCCCTCCACTTT. Translation gives CASSFSLGDNSPLHF. The full variable domain, completed using reference TRBV11-2 and TRBJ1-6, is EAGVAQSPRYKIIEKRQSVAFWCNPISGHATLYWYQQILGQGPKLLIQFQNNGVVDDSQLPKDRFSAERLKGVDSTLKIQPAKLEDSAVYLCASSFSLGDNSPLHFGNGTRLTVT.